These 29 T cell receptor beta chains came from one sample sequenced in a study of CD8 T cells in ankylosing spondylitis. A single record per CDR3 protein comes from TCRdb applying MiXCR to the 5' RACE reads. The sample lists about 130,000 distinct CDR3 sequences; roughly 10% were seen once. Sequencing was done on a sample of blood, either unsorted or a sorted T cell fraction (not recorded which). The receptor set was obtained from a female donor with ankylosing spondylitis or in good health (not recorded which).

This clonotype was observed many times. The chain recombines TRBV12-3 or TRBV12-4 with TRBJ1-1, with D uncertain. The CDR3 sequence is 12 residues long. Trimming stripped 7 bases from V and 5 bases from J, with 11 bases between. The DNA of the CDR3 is TGTGCCAGCAAGTCAAGGCTGACTGAAGCTTTCTTT. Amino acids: CASKSRLTEAFF.

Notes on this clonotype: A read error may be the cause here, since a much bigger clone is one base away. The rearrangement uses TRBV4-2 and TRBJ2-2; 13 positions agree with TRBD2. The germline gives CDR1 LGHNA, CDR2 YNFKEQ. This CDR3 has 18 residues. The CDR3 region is CASSQVTSGRVYTEELFF. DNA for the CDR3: TGTGCCAGCAGCCAAGTTACTAGCGGGAGGGTCTACACCGAGGAGCTGTTTTTT.

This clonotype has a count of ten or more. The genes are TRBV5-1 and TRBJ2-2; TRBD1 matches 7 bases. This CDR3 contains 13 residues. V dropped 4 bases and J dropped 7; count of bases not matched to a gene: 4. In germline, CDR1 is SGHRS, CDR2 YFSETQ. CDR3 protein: CASSTGTVGELFF. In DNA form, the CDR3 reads TGCGCCAGCAGCACCGGGACAGTCGGGGAGCTGTTTTTT.

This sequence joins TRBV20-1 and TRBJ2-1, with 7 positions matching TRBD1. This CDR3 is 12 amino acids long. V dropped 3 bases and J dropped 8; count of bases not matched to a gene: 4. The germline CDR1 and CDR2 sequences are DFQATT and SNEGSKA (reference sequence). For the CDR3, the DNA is TGCAGTGCTAGCGAGCAGGGGGATGAGCAGTTCTTC. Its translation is CSASEQGDEQFF.

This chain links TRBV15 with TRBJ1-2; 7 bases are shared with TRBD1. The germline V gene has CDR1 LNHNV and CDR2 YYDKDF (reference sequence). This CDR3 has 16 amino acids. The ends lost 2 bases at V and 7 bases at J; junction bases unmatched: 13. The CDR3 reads CATSRNLEGQFTGYTF. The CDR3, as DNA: TGTGCCACCAGCAGAAATCTTGAGGGACAGTTCACTGGCTACACCTTC.

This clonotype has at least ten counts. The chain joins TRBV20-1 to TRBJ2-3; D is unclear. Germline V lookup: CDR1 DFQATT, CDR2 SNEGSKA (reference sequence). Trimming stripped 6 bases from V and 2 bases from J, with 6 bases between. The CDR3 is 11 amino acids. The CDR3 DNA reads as TGCAGTGCGCCAATCACAGATACGCAGTATTTT. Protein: CSAPITDTQYF.

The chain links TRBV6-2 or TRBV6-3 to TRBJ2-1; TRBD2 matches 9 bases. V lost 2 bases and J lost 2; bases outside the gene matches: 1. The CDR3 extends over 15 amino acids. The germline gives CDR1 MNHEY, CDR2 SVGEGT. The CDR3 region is CASSYGGRAYNEQFF. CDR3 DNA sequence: TGTGCCAGCAGTTACGGCGGGAGGGCCTACAATGAGCAGTTCTTC.

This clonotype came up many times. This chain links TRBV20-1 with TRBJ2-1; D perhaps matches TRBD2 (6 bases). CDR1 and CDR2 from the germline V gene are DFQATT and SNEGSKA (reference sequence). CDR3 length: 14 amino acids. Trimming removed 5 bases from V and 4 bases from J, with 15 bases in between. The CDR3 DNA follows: TGCAGTGCTGACCCCCCCGGGAGTTACAATGAGCAGTTCTTC. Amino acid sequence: CSADPPGSYNEQFF.

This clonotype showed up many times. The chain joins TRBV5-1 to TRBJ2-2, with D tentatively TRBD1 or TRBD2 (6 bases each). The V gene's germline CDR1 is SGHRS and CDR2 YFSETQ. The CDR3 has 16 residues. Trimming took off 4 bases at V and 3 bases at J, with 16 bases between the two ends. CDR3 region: CASSPEGGAYTGELFF. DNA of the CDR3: TGCGCCAGCAGCCCGGAGGGGGGAGCGTACACCGGGGAGCTGTTTTTT.

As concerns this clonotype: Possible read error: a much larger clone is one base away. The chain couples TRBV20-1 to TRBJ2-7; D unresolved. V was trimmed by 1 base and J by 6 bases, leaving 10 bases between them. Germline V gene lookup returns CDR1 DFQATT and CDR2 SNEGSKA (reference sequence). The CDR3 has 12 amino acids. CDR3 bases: TGCAGTGCTAGAGTCGGCGCCTGCGAGCAGTACTTC. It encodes CSARVGACEQYF.

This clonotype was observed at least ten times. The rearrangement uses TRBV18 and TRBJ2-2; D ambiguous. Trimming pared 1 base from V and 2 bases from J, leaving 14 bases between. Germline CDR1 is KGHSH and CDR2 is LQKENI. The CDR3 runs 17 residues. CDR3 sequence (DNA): TGTGCCAGCTCACCACTGAATACACCTACCAACACCGGGGAGCTGTTTTTT. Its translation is CASSPLNTPTNTGELFF.

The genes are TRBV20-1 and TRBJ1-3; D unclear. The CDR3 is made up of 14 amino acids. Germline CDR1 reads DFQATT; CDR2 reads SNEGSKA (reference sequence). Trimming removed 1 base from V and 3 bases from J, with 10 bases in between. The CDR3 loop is CSARVREGGNTIYF. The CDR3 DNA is TGCAGTGCTAGAGTGAGGGAAGGTGGAAACACCATATATTTT.

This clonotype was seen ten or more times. The CDR3 nucleotides are TGCAGCGTTCAAGGGGAATCAAGGGGATCGGGAAGGATGAATGAAAAACTGTTTTTT. Protein sequence: CSVQGESRGSGRMNEKLFF. The V gene is TRBV29-1, the J gene TRBJ1-4, with D tentatively TRBD1 (5 bases). The CDR3 covers 19 residues. V lost 5 bases and J 5 bases, leaving 30 bases between the germline ends. The germline CDR1 and CDR2 sequences are SQVTM and ANQGSEA.

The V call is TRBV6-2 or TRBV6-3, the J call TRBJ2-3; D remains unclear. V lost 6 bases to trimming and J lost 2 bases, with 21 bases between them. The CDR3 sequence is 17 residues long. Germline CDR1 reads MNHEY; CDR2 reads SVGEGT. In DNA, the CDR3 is TGTGCCAGCAGCTCCCCGTGGTCGACGGAAACCACAGATACGCAGTATTTT. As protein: CASSSPWSTETTDTQYF.

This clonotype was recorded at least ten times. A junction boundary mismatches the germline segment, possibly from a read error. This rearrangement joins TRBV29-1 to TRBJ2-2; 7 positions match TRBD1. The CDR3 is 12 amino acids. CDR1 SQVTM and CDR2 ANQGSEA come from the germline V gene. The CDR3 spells CSGEQGTGELFF. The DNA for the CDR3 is TGCAGCGGTGAACAGGGGACCGGGGAGCTGTTTTTT.

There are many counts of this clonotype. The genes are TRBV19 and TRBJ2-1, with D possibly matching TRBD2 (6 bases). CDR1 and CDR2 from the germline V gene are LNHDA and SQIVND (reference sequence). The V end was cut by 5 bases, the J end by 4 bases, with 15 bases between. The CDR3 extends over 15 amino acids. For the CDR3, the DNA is TGTGCCAGTAGTCCCAGACGGGGGATATACAATGAGCAGTTCTTC. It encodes CASSPRRGIYNEQFF.

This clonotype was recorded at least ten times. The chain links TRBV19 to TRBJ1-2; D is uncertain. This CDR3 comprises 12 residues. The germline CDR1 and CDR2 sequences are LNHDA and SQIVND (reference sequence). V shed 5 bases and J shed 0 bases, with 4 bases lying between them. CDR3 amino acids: CASSQANYGYTF. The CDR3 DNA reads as TGTGCCAGTAGTCAAGCTAACTATGGCTACACCTTC.

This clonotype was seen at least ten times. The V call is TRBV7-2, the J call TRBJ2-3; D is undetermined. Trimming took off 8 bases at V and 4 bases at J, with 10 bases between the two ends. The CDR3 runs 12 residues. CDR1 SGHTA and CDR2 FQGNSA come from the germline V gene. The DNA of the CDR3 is TGTGCCAGCTCACTCTACCCAGATACGCAGTATTTT. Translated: CASSLYPDTQYF. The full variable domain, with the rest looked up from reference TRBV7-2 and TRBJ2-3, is GAGVSQSPSNKVTEKGKDVELRCDPISGHTALYWYRQSLGQGLEFLIYFQGNSAPDKSGLPSDRFSAERTGGSVSTLTIQRTQQEDSAVYLCASSLYPDTQYFGPGTRLTVL.

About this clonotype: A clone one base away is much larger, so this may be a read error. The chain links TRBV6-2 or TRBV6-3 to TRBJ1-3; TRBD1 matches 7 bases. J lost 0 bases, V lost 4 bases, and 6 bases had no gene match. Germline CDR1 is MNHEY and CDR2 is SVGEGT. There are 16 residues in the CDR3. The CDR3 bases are TGTGCCAGCAGTTCCTGGGACAGCGCCTCTGGAAACACCATATATTTT. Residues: CASSSWDSASGNTIYF.

The DNA for the CDR3 is TGCAGTGCTATGAGGGATAGCAATCAGCCCCAGCATTTT. Its translation is CSAMRDSNQPQHF. The chain has TRBV20-1 and TRBJ1-5, with unresolved D. Germline values: CDR1 DFQATT, CDR2 SNEGSKA (reference sequence). The CDR3 spans 13 residues. The germline V and J ends were trimmed by 4 bases and 0 bases, with 7 bases remaining between them.

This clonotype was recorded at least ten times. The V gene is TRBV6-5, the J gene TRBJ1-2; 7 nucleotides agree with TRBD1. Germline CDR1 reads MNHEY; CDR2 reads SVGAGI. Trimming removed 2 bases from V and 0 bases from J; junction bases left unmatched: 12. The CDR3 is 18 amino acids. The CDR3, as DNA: TGTGCCAGCAGTTACGGGGGGGCAGGGGGTGCCCCTAACTATGGCTACACCTTC. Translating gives CASSYGGAGGAPNYGYTF.

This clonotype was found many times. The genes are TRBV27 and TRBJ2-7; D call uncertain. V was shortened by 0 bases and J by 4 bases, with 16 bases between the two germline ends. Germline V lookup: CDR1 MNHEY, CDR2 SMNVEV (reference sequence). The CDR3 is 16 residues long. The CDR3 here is CASSLSISTPAYEQYF. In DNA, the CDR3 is TGTGCCAGCAGTTTATCGATAAGCACCCCAGCTTACGAGCAGTACTTC.

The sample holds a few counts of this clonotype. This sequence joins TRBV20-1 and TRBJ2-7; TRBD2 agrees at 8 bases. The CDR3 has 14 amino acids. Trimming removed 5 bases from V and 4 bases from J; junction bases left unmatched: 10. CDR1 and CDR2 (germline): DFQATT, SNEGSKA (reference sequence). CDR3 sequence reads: CSAPLAGGTYEQYF. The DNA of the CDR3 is TGCAGTGCTCCCCTAGCGGGCGGGACATACGAGCAGTACTTC.

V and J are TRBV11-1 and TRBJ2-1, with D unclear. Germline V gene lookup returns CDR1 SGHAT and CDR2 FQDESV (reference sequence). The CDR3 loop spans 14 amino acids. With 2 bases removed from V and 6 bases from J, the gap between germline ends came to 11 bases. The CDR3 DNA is TGTGCCAGCAGCTTAAGCCTTGCCGGCAATGAGCAGTTCTTC. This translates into CASSLSLAGNEQFF. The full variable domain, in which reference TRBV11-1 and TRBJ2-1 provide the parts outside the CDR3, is EAEVAQSPRYKITEKSQAVAFWCDPISGHATLYWYRQILGQGPELLVQFQDESVVDDSQLPKDRFSAERLKGVDSTLKIQPAELGDSAMYLCASSLSLAGNEQFFGPGTRLTVL.

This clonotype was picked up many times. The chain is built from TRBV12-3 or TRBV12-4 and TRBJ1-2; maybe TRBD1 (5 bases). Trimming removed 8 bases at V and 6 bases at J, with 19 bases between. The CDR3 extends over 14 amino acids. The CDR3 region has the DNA TGTGCCAGCCGCCTATTGGGCAGGGCCGATGGCTACACCTTC. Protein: CASRLLGRADGYTF.

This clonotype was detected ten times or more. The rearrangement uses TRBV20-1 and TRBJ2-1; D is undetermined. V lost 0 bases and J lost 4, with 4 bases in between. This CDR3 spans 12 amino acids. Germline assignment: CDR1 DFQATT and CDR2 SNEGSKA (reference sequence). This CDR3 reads CSARDGYNEQFF. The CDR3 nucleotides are TGCAGTGCTAGAGATGGTTACAATGAGCAGTTCTTC.

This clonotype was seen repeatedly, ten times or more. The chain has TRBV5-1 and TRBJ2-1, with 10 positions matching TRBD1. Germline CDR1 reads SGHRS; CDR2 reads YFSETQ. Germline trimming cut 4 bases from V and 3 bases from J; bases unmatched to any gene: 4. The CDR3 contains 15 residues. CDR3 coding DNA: TGCGCCAGCAGCAGGGACAGGGGATACTACAATGAGCAGTTCTTC. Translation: CASSRDRGYYNEQFF.

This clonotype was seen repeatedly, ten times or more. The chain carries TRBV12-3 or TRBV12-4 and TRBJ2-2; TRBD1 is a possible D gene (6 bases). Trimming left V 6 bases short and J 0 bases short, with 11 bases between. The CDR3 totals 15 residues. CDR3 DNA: TGTGCCAGCAGCCCCCAGGGGACGAACACCGGGGAGCTGTTTTTT. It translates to CASSPQGTNTGELFF.

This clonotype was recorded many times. CDR3 bases: TGCAGTGCTAGGAGGGGCGGGAATGAGCAGTTCTTC. Its translation: CSARRGGNEQFF. The chain links TRBV20-1 to TRBJ2-1, with D perhaps being TRBD1 or TRBD2 (5 bases each). CDR1 and CDR2 (germline): DFQATT, SNEGSKA (reference sequence). The germline V and J ends were trimmed by 3 bases and 7 bases, with 10 bases remaining between them. The CDR3 is 12 residues long.